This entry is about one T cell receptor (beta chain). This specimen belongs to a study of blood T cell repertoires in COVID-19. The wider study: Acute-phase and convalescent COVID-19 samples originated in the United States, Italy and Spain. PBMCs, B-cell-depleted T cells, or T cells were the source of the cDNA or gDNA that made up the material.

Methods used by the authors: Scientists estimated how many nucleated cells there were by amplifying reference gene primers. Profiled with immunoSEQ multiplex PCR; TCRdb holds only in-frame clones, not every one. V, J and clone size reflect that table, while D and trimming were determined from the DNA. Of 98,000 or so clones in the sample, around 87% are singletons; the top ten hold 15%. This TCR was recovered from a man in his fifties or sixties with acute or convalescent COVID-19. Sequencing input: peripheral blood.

CDR3 bases: TGTGCCAGCAGTTTTCGGGACTTTTATGGCTACACCTTC. Residues: CASSFRDFYGYTF. The rearrangement links TRBV28 to TRBJ1-2; possible D gene TRBD1, 5 bases. This CDR3 spans 13 amino acids. The germline CDR1 and CDR2 sequences are MDHEN and SYDVKM. Deletions cut 3 bases from V and 5 bases from J, with 10 bases between.